This passage covers 16 T cell receptor beta chains from one sample sequenced in a study of T cell clones after liver transplantation. Sequencing used immunoSEQ multiplex PCR; TCRdb keeps in-frame clones, though not all of them. This table holds around 51,000 clones, about 86% found once. Sample: CD8+ T cells from blood, taken 12 months after liver transplant. Receptor source: a human patient who received a liver transplant. The graft donor may be the source of some T cells.

The DNA of the CDR3 is TGTGCCTGGGATTACCTCGGGGGTCCGGGCGGCTACACCTTC. It translates to CAWDYLGGPGGYTF. The chain links TRBV30 to TRBJ1-2; TRBD1 is a possible D gene (5 bases). Trimming cost V 5 bases and J 8 bases, with 21 bases left between them. The CDR3 covers 14 residues. Germline V gene data show CDR1 as GTSNPN and CDR2 as SVGIG (reference sequence).

The CDR3 here is CSAYGGLAGNTIYF. In nucleotides, the CDR3 is TGCAGCGCCTACGGGGGGCTAGCTGGAAACACCATATATTTT. The chain employs TRBV29-1 and TRBJ1-3; TRBD1 is a possible D gene (6 bases). The CDR3 length is 14 residues. Trimming took off 7 bases at V and 2 bases at J, with 15 bases between the two ends. The germline CDR1 and CDR2 sequences are SQVTM and ANQGSEA.

The CDR3 loop reads CASSLVMGLAATSSYNEQFF. The CDR3 nucleotides read TGCGCCAGCAGCTTGGTTATGGGACTAGCGGCCACGAGCTCCTACAATGAGCAGTTCTTC. V and J are TRBV5-1 and TRBJ2-1; 11 bases are shared with TRBD2. The CDR3 is made up of 20 amino acids. From germline, CDR1 is SGHRS and CDR2 YFSETQ. Trimming took 0 bases from V and 0 from J; bases not matched to a gene: 11.

This clone was seen just once. The V call is TRBV13, the J call TRBJ2-7, with TRBD2 identical over 7 bases. Germline V gives CDR1 PRHDT, CDR2 FYEKMQ (reference sequence). V trimming: 3 bases; J trimming: 2 bases; junction bases outside the gene matches: 7. The CDR3 covers 15 residues. In DNA, the CDR3 is TGTGCCAGCAGCTTGGAGCGGGGCTATACCTACGAGCAGTACTTC. Its protein product is CASSLERGYTYEQYF. Full variable domain (missing parts from reference TRBV13 and TRBJ2-7): AAGVIQSPRHLIKEKRETATLKCYPIPRHDTVYWYQQGPGQDPQFLISFYEKMQSDKGSIPDRFSAQQFSDYHSELNMSSLELGDSALYFCASSLERGYTYEQYFGPGTRLTVT.

J is TRBJ1-2 and V is TRBV6-1; maybe TRBD1 (5 bases). The CDR3 length is 14 residues. V lost 3 bases and J lost 8, with 16 bases in between. Germline CDR1 MNHNS, CDR2 SASEGT. In DNA form, the CDR3 reads TGTGCCAGCAGTGAGGGACCGGGATTGGAAGGCTACACCTTC. Its translation is CASSEGPGLEGYTF.

The rearrangement uses TRBV2 and TRBJ1-1; 10 bases are shared with TRBD1. Losses at the gene ends were 10 bases for V and 1 base for J; bases not matched to a gene: 3. Germline V gene data show CDR1 as SNHLY and CDR2 as FYNNEI. The CDR3 loop spans 13 amino acids. Written as DNA, the CDR3 is TGTGCCATCCGGGACAGGGGGAACACTGAAGCTTTCTTT. Translated, it gives CAIRDRGNTEAFF.

This clone was counted only a few times. The CDR3 is CASSLGANNYEQYF. In DNA, the CDR3 is TGTGCCAGCAGTTTAGGGGCCAATAACTACGAGCAGTACTTC. The chain is built from TRBV6-6 and TRBJ2-7, with a weak D call TRBD1 (5 bases). The CDR3 is 14 amino acids. Trimming took off 4 bases at V and 3 bases at J, with 13 bases between the two ends. CDR1 and CDR2 (germline): MNHNY, SVGAGI (reference sequence).

V usage is TRBV6-1 and J usage is TRBJ2-3, with 7 bases lining up with TRBD2. Germline V CDR1 and CDR2: MNHNS, SASEGT. The CDR3 has 15 residues. Trimming removed 6 bases from V and 6 bases from J; junction bases left unmatched: 12. The CDR3 sequence: CASSETGGFIDTQYF. The CDR3 DNA reads TGTGCCAGCAGCGAAACGGGGGGTTTTATTGATACGCAGTATTTT.

This rearrangement joins TRBV19 to TRBJ2-7; 10 bases are shared with TRBD1. Per germline, CDR1 LNHDA and CDR2 SQIVND (reference sequence). V was clipped by 6 bases and J by 1 base; unmatched bases: 6. This CDR3 is 15 amino acids long. CDR3 in DNA: TGTGCCAGTAGCCCTGGACAGGGGGGTTCCTACGAGCAGTACTTC. Protein sequence: CASSPGQGGSYEQYF.

This chain joins TRBV6-9 and TRBJ1-1, with D unclear. The V gene's germline CDR1 is MNHGY and CDR2 SVAAGI. The CDR3 runs 16 residues. Trimming shortened V by 2 bases and J by 1 base, and 14 bases separated the two germline ends. CDR3 in amino acids: CASSYGLFAKNTEAFF. The CDR3 DNA sequence: TGTGCCAGCAGTTATGGTCTTTTTGCGAAGAACACTGAAGCTTTCTTT.

The chain combines TRBV29-1 with TRBJ2-2; 7 bases map to TRBD2. CDR1 and CDR2 from the germline V gene are SQVTM and ANQGSEA. The CDR3 contains 12 residues. Trimming cost V 8 bases and J 5 bases; bases outside gene matches: 5. CDR3: CSTGGLTGELFF. The CDR3 DNA follows: TGCAGCACCGGGGGGTTAACCGGGGAGCTGTTTTTT.

The V call is TRBV7-9, the J call TRBJ2-1; unclear D gene. CDR3 size: 13 residues. The germline V gene has CDR1 SEHNR and CDR2 FQNEAQ (reference sequence). Trimming stripped 1 base from V and 8 bases from J, with 9 bases between. The CDR3 is CASSLGPEDEQFF. In DNA form, the CDR3 reads TGTGCCAGCAGCTTAGGCCCCGAGGATGAGCAGTTCTTC.

The rearrangement links TRBV27 to TRBJ1-5, with D possibly being TRBD1 (6 bases). Germline V gene data show CDR1 as MNHEY and CDR2 as SMNVEV (reference sequence). V was clipped by 0 bases and J by 4 bases, with 13 bases between them. This CDR3 is built from 16 residues. CDR3: CASSLSQGGSNQPQHF. For the CDR3, the DNA is TGTGCCAGCAGTTTATCACAGGGTGGATCAAATCAGCCCCAGCATTTT.

This rearrangement joins TRBV27 to TRBJ1-2; 7 nucleotides line up with TRBD1. Trimming took 3 bases from V and 5 from J; bases not matched to a gene: 9. The CDR3 runs 15 residues. Germline assignment: CDR1 MNHEY and CDR2 SMNVEV (reference sequence). The CDR3 sequence: CASSLIGGLVYGYTF. The CDR3, as DNA: TGTGCCAGCAGTTTGATAGGGGGCTTAGTATATGGCTACACCTTC.

CDR3 in DNA: TGTGCCAGCAGCCCGGGGGGGACAGCTATTAATGAAAAACTGTTTTTT. It codes for CASSPGGTAINEKLFF. The chain couples TRBV7-9 to TRBJ1-4; TRBD1 agrees at 7 bases. The CDR3 consists of 16 residues. CDR1 is SEHNR, CDR2 FQNEAQ, per germline (reference sequence). The V and J ends lost 5 bases and 4 bases, in that order; junction bases with no gene match: 10. Full variable domain (outside the CDR3, taken from reference TRBV7-9 and TRBJ1-4): DTGVSQNPRHKITKRGQNVTFRCDPISEHNRLYWYRQTLGQGPEFLTYFQNEAQLEKSRLLSDRFSAERPKGSFSTLEIQRTEQGDSAMYLCASSPGGTAINEKLFFGSGTQLSVL.

CDR3 amino acids: CAWTSTRQLRTGELFF. Here the CDR3 DNA reads TGTGCCTGGACGAGTACCCGACAGCTCCGGACCGGGGAGCTGTTTTTT. The genes are TRBV30 and TRBJ2-2; D possibly corresponds to TRBD1 (5 bases). Germline V gene sequence: CDR1 GTSNPN, CDR2 SVGIG (reference sequence). This CDR3 comprises 16 residues. V was clipped by 4 bases and J by 5 bases, with 20 bases between them.